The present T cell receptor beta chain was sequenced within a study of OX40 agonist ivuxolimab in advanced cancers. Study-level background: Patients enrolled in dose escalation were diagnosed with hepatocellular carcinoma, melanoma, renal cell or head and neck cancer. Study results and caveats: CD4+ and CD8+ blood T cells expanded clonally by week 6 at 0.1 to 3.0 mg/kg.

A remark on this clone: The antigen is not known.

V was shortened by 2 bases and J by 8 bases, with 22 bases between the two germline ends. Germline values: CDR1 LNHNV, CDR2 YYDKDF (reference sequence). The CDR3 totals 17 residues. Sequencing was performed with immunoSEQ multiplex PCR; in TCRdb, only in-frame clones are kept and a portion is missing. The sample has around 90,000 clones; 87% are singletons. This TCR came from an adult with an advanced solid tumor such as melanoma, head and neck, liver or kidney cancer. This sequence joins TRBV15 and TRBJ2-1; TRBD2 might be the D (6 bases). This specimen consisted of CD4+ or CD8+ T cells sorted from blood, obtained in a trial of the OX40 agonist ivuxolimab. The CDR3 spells CATSRSPLGRGSDEQFF. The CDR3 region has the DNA TGTGCCACCAGCAGATCCCCGTTAGGACGGGGGTCCGATGAGCAGTTCTTC.